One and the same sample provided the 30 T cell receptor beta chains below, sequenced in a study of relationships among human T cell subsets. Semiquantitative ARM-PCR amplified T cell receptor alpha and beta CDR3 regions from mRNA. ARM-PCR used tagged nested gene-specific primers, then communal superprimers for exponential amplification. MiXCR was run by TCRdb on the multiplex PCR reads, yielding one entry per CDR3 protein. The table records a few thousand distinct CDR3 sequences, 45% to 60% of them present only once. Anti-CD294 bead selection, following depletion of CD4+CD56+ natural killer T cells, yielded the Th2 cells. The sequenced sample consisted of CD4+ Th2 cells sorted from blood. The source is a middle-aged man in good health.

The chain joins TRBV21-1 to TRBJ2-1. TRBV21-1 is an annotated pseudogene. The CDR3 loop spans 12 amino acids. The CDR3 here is CASSKALNEQFF. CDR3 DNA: TGTGCCAGCAGCAAAGCGCTTAATGAGCAGTTCTTC.

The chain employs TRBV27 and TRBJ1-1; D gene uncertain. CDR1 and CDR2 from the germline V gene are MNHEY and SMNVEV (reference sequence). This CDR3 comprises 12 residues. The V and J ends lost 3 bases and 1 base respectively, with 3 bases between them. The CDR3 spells CASSLENTEAFF. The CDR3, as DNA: TGTGCCAGCAGTTTGGAGAACACTGAAGCTTTCTTT.

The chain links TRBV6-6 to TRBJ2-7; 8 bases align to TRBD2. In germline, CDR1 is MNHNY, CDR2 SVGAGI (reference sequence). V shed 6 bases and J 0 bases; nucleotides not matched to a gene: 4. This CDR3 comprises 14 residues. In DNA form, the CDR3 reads TGTGCCAGCAGGGACGGGACTAGCTCCTACGAGCAGTACTTC. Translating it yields CASRDGTSSYEQYF.

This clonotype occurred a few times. CDR3: CASSHSSGNYGYTF. CDR3 coding DNA: TGTGCCAGCAGCCATAGTTCGGGAAACTATGGCTACACCTTC. The genes are TRBV4-2 and TRBJ1-2; D gene ambiguous. Germline assignment: CDR1 LGHNA and CDR2 YNFKEQ. CDR3 length equals 14 residues. With 3 bases removed from V and 2 bases from J, the gap between germline ends came to 10 bases.

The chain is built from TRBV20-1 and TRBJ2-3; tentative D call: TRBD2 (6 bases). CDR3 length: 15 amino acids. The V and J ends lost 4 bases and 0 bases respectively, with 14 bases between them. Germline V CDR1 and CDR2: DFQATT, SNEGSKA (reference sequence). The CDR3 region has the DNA TGCAGTGCTAAGAGGGGCGGGGCGAGCACAGATACGCAGTATTTT. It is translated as CSAKRGGASTDTQYF.

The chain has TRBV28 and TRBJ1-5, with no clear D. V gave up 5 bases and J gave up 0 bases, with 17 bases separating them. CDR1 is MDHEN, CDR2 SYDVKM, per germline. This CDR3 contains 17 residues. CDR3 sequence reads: CASSKLVGTTSNQPQHF. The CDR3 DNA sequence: TGTGCCAGCAGTAAACTTGTGGGAACGACTAGCAATCAGCCCCAGCATTTT.

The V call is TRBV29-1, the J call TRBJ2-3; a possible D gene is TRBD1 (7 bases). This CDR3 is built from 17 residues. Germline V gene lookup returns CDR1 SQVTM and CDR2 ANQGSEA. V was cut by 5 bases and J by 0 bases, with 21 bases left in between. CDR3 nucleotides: TGCAGCGTTCCTGACGCGGGACAGATCTCTAGCACAGATACGCAGTATTTT. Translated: CSVPDAGQISSTDTQYF.

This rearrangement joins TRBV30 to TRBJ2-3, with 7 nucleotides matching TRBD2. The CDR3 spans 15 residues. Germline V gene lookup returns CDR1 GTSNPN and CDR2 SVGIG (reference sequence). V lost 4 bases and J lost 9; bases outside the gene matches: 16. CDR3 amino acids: CAWTSAGTRLRTQYF. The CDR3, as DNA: TGTGCCTGGACGTCAGCGGGGACCCGGTTGCGAACGCAGTATTTT.

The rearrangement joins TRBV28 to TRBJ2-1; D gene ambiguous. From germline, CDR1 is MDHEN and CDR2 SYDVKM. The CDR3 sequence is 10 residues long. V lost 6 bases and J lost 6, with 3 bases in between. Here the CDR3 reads CASSFNEQFF. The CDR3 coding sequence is TGTGCCAGCAGCTTCAATGAGCAGTTCTTC.

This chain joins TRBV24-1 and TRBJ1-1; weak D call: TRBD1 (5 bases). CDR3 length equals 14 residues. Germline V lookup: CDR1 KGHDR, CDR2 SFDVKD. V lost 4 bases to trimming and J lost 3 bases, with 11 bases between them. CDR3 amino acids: CATSEGTGDTEAFF. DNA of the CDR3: TGTGCCACCAGTGAGGGGACGGGCGACACTGAAGCTTTCTTT.

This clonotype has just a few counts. This CDR3 is CAWRRQALGELFF. The CDR3 coding sequence is TGTGCCTGGAGAAGGCAGGCCCTCGGGGAGCTGTTTTTT. This chain connects TRBV30 to TRBJ2-2; D uncertain. V gave up 3 bases and J gave up 7 bases, with 12 bases separating them. Looked up from germline, CDR1 is GTSNPN and CDR2 is SVGIG (reference sequence). The CDR3 contains 13 residues.

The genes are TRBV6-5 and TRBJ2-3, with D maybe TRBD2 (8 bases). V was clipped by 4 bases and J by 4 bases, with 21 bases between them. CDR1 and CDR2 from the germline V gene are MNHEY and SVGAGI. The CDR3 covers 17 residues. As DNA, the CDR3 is TGTGCCAGCAGTTCCAGGGGCAGGGGGACTAGGGCAGATACGCAGTATTTT. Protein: CASSSRGRGTRADTQYF.

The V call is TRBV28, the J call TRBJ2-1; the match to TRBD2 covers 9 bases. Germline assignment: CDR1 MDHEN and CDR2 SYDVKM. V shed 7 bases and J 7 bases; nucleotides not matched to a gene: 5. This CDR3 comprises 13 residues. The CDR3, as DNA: TGTGCCAGCATCGGCGGGGGGGCAAATGAGCAGTTCTTC. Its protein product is CASIGGGANEQFF.

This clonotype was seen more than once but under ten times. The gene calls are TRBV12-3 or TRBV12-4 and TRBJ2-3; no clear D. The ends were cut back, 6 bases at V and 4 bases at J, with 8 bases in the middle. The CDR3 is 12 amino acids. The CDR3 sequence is CASSLSADTQYF. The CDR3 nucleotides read TGTGCCAGCAGCCTGAGTGCAGATACGCAGTATTTT.

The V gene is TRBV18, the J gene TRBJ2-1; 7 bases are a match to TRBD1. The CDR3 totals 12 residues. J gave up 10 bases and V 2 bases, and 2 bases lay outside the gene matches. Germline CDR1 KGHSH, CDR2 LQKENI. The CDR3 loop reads CASSPTGAEQFF. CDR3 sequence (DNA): TGTGCCAGCTCACCAACAGGGGCAGAGCAGTTCTTC. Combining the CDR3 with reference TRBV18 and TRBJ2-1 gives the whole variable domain NAGVMQNPRHLVRRRGQEARLRCSPMKGHSHVYWYRQLPEEGLKFMVYLQKENIIDESGMPKERFSAEFPKEGPSILRIQQVVRGDSAAYFCASSPTGAEQFFGPGTRLTVL.

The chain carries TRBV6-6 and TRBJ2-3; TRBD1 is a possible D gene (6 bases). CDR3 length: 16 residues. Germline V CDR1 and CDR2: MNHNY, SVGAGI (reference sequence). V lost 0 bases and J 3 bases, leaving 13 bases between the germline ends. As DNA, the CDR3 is TGTGCCAGCAGTTACTCGACAGGTGGACGGACAGATACGCAGTATTTT. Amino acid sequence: CASSYSTGGRTDTQYF.

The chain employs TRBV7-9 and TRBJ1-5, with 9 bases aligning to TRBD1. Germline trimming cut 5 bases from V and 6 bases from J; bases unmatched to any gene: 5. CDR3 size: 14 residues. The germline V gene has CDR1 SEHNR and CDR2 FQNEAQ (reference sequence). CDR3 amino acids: CASSPGTGPQPQHF. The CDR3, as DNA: TGTGCCAGCAGCCCCGGGACAGGGCCTCAGCCCCAGCATTTT.

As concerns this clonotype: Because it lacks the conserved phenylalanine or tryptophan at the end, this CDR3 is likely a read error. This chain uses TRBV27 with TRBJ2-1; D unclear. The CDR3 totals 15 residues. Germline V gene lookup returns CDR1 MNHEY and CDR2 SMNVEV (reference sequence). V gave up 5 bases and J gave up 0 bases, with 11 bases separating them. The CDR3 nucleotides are TGTGCCAGCAGTCCGCTTGTTAGCTCCTACAATGAGCAGTTCTCC. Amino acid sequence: CASSPLVSSYNEQFS.

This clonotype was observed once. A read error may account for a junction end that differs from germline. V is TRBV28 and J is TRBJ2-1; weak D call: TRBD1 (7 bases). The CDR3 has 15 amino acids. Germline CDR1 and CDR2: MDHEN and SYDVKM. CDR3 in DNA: TGTGCCAGTAGTTTAACCCAGGGGGGATACAATGAGCAGTTCTTC. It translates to CASSLTQGGYNEQFF.

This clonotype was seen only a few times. CDR3 in amino acids: CASSIAGVAEAFF. In DNA, the CDR3 is TGTGCCAGCAGCATAGCGGGGGTAGCTGAAGCTTTCTTT. The chain combines TRBV5-5 with TRBJ1-1, with D perhaps matching TRBD1 (5 bases). Trimming shortened V by 4 bases and J by 6 bases, and 13 bases separated the two germline ends. In germline, CDR1 is SGHKS, CDR2 YYEKEE (reference sequence). The CDR3 loop spans 13 amino acids.

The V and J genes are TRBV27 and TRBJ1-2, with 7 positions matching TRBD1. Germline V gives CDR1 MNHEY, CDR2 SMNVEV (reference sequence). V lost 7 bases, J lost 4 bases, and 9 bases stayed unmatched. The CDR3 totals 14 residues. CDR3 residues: CASTLQGSLYGYTF. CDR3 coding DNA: TGTGCCAGCACCCTACAGGGGTCCCTCTATGGCTACACCTTC.

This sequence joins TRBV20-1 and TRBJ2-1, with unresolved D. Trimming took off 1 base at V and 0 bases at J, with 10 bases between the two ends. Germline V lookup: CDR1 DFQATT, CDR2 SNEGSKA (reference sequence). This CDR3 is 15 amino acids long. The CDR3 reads CSARGVSYSYNEQFF. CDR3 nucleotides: TGCAGTGCTAGAGGAGTATCCTACTCCTACAATGAGCAGTTCTTC.

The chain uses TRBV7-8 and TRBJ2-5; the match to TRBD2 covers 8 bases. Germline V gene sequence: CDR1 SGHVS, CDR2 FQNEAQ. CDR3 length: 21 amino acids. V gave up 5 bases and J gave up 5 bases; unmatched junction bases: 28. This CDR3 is CASSTPGHLGTSGRPMETQYF. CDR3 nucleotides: TGTGCCAGCAGCACCCCGGGACACCTTGGAACTAGCGGACGTCCTATGGAGACCCAGTACTTC.

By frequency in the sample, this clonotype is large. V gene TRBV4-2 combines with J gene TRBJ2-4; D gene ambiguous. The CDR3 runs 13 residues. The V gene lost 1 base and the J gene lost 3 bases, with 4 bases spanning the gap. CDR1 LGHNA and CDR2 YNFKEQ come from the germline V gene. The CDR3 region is CASSQGYKNIQYF. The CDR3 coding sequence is TGTGCCAGCAGCCAAGGTTACAAAAACATTCAGTACTTC.

The CDR3 sequence: CASSPGLAGSSQFF. The CDR3 DNA reads as TGTGCCAGCAGTCCGGGACTAGCGGGTTCATCGCAGTTCTTC. The V call is TRBV28, the J call TRBJ2-1, with 12 bases lining up with TRBD2. The CDR3 consists of 14 residues. After removal of 5 bases from V and 12 bases from J, the junction contained 8 bases not matched to a gene. Looked up from germline, CDR1 is MDHEN and CDR2 is SYDVKM.

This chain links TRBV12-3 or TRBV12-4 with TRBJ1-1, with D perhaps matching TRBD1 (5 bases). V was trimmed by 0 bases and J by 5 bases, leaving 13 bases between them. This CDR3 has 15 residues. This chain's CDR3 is CASSLAGETGTEAFF. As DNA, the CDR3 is TGTGCCAGCAGTTTAGCGGGGGAAACGGGGACTGAAGCTTTCTTT.

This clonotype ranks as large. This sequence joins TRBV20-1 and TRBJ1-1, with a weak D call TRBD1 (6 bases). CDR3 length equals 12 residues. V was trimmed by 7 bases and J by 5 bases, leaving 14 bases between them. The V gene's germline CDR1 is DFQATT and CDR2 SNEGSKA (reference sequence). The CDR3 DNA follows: TGCAGTGTCCACGACAGGAGGACTGAAGCTTTCTTT. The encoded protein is CSVHDRRTEAFF.

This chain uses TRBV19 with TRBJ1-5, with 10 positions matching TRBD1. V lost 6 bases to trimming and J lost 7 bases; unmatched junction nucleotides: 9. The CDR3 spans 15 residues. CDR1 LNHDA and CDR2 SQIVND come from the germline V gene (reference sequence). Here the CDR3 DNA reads TGTGCCAGTAGGTTTGAGGGACAGGGGACGCAGCCCCAGCATTTT. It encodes CASRFEGQGTQPQHF.

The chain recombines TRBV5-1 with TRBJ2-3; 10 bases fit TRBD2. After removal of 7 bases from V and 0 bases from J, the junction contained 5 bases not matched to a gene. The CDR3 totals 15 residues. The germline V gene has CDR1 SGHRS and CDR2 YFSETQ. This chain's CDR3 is CASATSGESTDTQYF. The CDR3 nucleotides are TGCGCCAGCGCCACTAGCGGGGAAAGCACAGATACGCAGTATTTT.

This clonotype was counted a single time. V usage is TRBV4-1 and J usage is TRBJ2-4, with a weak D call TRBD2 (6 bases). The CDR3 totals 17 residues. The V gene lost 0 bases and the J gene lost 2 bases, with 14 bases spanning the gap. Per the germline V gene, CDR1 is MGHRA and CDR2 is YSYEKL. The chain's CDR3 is CASSQDGGAGTKNIQYF. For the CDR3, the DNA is TGCGCCAGCAGCCAAGATGGAGGGGCTGGGACCAAAAACATTCAGTACTTC.